A single sample gave rise to the 32 T cell receptor beta chains below, sequenced in a study of shared clonotypes between healthy human individuals (dated by TCRdb to the early 2020s). The library came from the immunoSEQ multiplex PCR assay. TCRdb holds this immuneACCESS table with in-frame rearrangements only. Some clones are missing; in checked studies, unresolved V genes explain under half, and the rest has no known cause. A total of some 2,400,000 clones appear in this sample, roughly 95% of them only once. The top ten clones comprise around 0.13% of the sample. Source material: naive CD4+ T cells sorted from blood. What this sample's cell subset or site label stands for: CD45RA+ positively selected. The receptors were sampled from a man between 18 and 35 years old in good health.

This chain joins TRBV15 and TRBJ1-1; D is possibly TRBD1 (6 bases). This CDR3 is built from 16 residues. Trimming took off 0 bases at V and 6 bases at J, with 17 bases between the two ends. Germline CDR1 LNHNV, CDR2 YYDKDF (reference sequence). CDR3: CATSRDSPGRGAEAFF. For the CDR3, the DNA is TGTGCCACCAGCAGAGATTCCCCCGGCAGGGGAGCTGAAGCTTTCTTT.

The chain carries TRBV4-1 and TRBJ2-5; 14 nucleotides line up with TRBD2. The length of the CDR3 is 17 residues. V lost 4 bases, J lost 5 bases, and 9 bases stayed unmatched. Germline V gene lookup returns CDR1 MGHRA and CDR2 YSYEKL. The CDR3 sequence: CASSRETSGGAGETQYF. The CDR3, as DNA: TGCGCCAGCAGCCGAGAGACTAGCGGGGGGGCCGGGGAGACCCAGTACTTC.

The chain employs TRBV5-5 and TRBJ1-1, with 12 bases that match TRBD1. This CDR3 is 15 amino acids long. Looked up from germline, CDR1 is SGHKS and CDR2 is YYEKEE (reference sequence). V shed 4 bases and J 4 bases; nucleotides not matched to a gene: 5. The CDR3 nucleotides are TGTGCCAGCAGCCTGGGACAGGGGGCTGGCACTGAAGCTTTCTTT. Translation: CASSLGQGAGTEAFF.

This clone has more than one count but fewer than ten. V gene TRBV2 combines with J gene TRBJ1-4; D gene uncertain. Germline loops: CDR1 SNHLY, CDR2 FYNNEI. CDR3 length: 15 amino acids. Between the trimmed V and J ends, which lost 4 bases and 2 bases, there was a span of 11 bases. The DNA for the CDR3 is TGTGCCAGCAGTGCACAATCGTTGACTAATGAAAAACTGTTTTTT. Translated, it gives CASSAQSLTNEKLFF.

About this clone: In the same sample, other DNA sequences code for this CDR3. This chain uses TRBV5-1 with TRBJ2-3; D unresolved. Germline CDR1 SGHRS, CDR2 YFSETQ. V was pared by 3 bases and J by 1 base, with 3 bases between. The CDR3 spans 12 residues. DNA of the CDR3: TGCGCCAGCAGCTCTGGCACAGATACGCAGTATTTT. It is translated as CASSSGTDTQYF.

V and J are TRBV11-2 and TRBJ2-1; D is unresolved. This CDR3 comprises 11 residues. V dropped 3 bases and J dropped 8 bases, with 5 bases sitting between them. The germline CDR1 and CDR2 sequences are SGHAT and FQNNGV. CDR3 sequence: CASSFADEQFF. The DNA for the CDR3 is TGTGCCAGCAGCTTTGCCGATGAGCAGTTCTTC.

The V and J genes are TRBV21-1 and TRBJ1-3; the listed D gene, TRBD1, was not tested against the DNA. TRBV21-1 is shown as a pseudogene. This CDR3 contains 15 residues. The CDR3 DNA follows: TGTGCCAGCAGCAAAGCGACACGCTCTGGAAACACCATATATTTT. Protein sequence: CASSKATRSGNTIYF.

This chain joins TRBV5-8 and TRBJ1-6, with no clear D. CDR1 and CDR2 from the germline V gene are SGHTS and YDEGEE. The CDR3 length is 13 residues. Trimming removed 4 bases at V and 6 bases at J, with 8 bases between. The CDR3 DNA reads TGTGCCAGCAGCCCCTACTTTAATTCACCCCTCCACTTT. This encodes CASSPYFNSPLHF.

This clone was found once. The gene calls are TRBV5-4 and TRBJ1-1, with 7 bases aligning to TRBD1. The CDR3 is made up of 14 amino acids. Germline loops: CDR1 SGHNT, CDR2 YYREEE (reference sequence). V lost 1 base and J lost 3; bases outside the gene matches: 3. CDR3 nucleotides: TGTGCCAGCAGCTTGACAGGGGTTGACACTGAAGCTTTCTTT. This codes for CASSLTGVDTEAFF.

This clone was detected only once. V is TRBV7-2 and J is TRBJ1-6, with D maybe TRBD1 (5 bases). The length of the CDR3 is 18 residues. Germline CDR1 and CDR2: SGHTA and FQGNSA. V shed 7 bases and J shed 3 bases, with 22 bases lying between them. The CDR3 DNA follows: TGTGCCAGCACCTCCTCGGTGGGGGGATATTACTATAATTCACCCCTCCACTTT. Translation: CASTSSVGGYYYNSPLHF.

V is TRBV6-5 and J is TRBJ2-1, with D unresolved. This CDR3 has 12 amino acids. V lost 5 bases and J lost 5, with 7 bases in between. The germline V gene encodes CDR1 MNHEY and CDR2 SVGAGI. Here the CDR3 DNA reads TGTGCCAGCAGTCGGCTAAACAATGAGCAGTTCTTC. It codes for CASSRLNNEQFF.

The chain uses TRBV5-4 and TRBJ2-5, with TRBD1 identical over 12 bases. After removal of 0 bases from V and 2 bases from J, the junction contained 8 bases not matched to a gene. CDR1 is SGHNT and CDR2 is YYREEE in the germline V gene (reference sequence). This CDR3 is built from 18 residues. The CDR3 protein is CASSLGKWDRGLQETQYF. Here the CDR3 DNA reads TGTGCCAGCAGCTTGGGTAAATGGGACAGGGGGCTGCAAGAGACCCAGTACTTC.

The V gene is TRBV7-9, the J gene TRBJ1-2, with D maybe TRBD1 (5 bases). Germline V gene sequence: CDR1 SEHNR, CDR2 FQNEAQ (reference sequence). The CDR3 runs to 15 residues. V lost 5 bases to trimming and J lost 0 bases, with 13 bases between them. The CDR3, as DNA: TGTGCCAGCAGCGGAAACAGGCGTTCTAACTATGGCTACACCTTC. Amino acid sequence: CASSGNRRSNYGYTF.

The chain combines TRBV9 with TRBJ2-1, with 7 bases identical to TRBD1. This CDR3 region has 15 residues. Germline-derived CDR1 and CDR2 are SGDLS and YYNGEE. V lost 1 base and J lost 3; bases outside the gene matches: 4. CDR3 protein: CASSVTGVYYNEQFF. The CDR3, as DNA: TGTGCCAGCAGCGTAACAGGGGTATACTACAATGAGCAGTTCTTC.

The chain has TRBV4-1 and TRBJ1-1; D remains ambiguous. CDR1 is MGHRA and CDR2 is YSYEKL in the germline V gene. The CDR3 loop spans 15 amino acids. The germline V and J ends were trimmed by 0 bases and 1 base, with 9 bases remaining between them. The CDR3 loop is CASSQDEKANTEAFF. The CDR3 nucleotides are TGCGCCAGCAGCCAAGATGAGAAGGCGAACACTGAAGCTTTCTTT.

V and J are TRBV5-1 and TRBJ1-1; 9 bases are a match to TRBD1. Germline V gene lookup returns CDR1 SGHRS and CDR2 YFSETQ. CDR3 length: 13 residues. V trimming: 4 bases; J trimming: 11 bases; junction bases outside the gene matches: 9. As DNA, the CDR3 is TGCGCCAGCAGCCCCGGGACAGGGTGGGGGGCTTTCTTT. Protein sequence: CASSPGTGWGAFF.

The chain joins TRBV5-1 to TRBJ1-1; 8 nucleotides match TRBD1. The CDR3 has 17 residues. The V and J ends lost 0 bases and 2 bases, in that order; junction bases with no gene match: 9. Germline CDR1 reads SGHRS; CDR2 reads YFSETQ. CDR3 loop: CASSLVSGGGYNTEAFF. The DNA for the CDR3 is TGCGCCAGCAGCTTGGTATCAGGGGGCGGGTATAACACTGAAGCTTTCTTT.

The chain has TRBV6-5 and TRBJ2-2; no clear D. The V end was cut by 2 bases, the J end by 7 bases, with 14 bases between. In germline, CDR1 is MNHEY, CDR2 SVGAGI. The CDR3 length is 15 residues. The CDR3 DNA is TGTGCCAGCAGTTACCTCCAGGAAGGAAACGGGGAGCTGTTTTTT. It is translated as CASSYLQEGNGELFF.

The chain employs TRBV6-5 and TRBJ2-7; D is perhaps TRBD2 (6 bases). Trimming left V 3 bases short and J 4 bases short, with 19 bases between. CDR1 MNHEY and CDR2 SVGAGI come from the germline V gene. The CDR3 consists of 16 residues. This CDR3 reads CASSYIPAFREYEQYF. The CDR3 DNA follows: TGTGCCAGCAGTTATATCCCCGCTTTTCGGGAGTACGAGCAGTACTTC.

As to this clone: The same CDR3 is also encoded by other DNA sequences in this sample. The chain couples TRBV19 to TRBJ2-5; D may be TRBD2 (6 bases). V gave up 4 bases and J gave up 5 bases, with 11 bases separating them. The germline CDR1 and CDR2 sequences are LNHDA and SQIVND (reference sequence). There are 13 residues in the CDR3. The CDR3 region has the DNA TGTGCCAGTAGTACAGAGGGGAGGGAGACCCAGTACTTC. Protein sequence: CASSTEGRETQYF.

This clone was counted once. The V gene is TRBV7-2, the J gene TRBJ1-5; D possibly corresponds to TRBD1 (5 bases). Trimming shortened V by 5 bases and J by 5 bases, and 10 bases separated the two germline ends. This CDR3 comprises 13 residues. Germline lookup yields CDR1 SGHTA and CDR2 FQGNSA. In nucleotides, the CDR3 is TGTGCCAGCAGCCTACAGGAATATCAGCCCCAGCATTTT. Protein product: CASSLQEYQPQHF.

The gene calls are TRBV27 and TRBJ1-1, with 9 bases aligning to TRBD1. Trimming took 7 bases from V and 2 from J; bases not matched to a gene: 8. Germline assignment: CDR1 MNHEY and CDR2 SMNVEV (reference sequence). There are 15 residues in the CDR3. The CDR3 protein is CASIYSQGANTEAFF. DNA for the CDR3: TGTGCCAGCATCTACTCACAGGGGGCAAACACTGAAGCTTTCTTT.

This chain uses TRBV6-1 with TRBJ2-1; D perhaps matches TRBD1 (5 bases). V was clipped by 7 bases and J by 2 bases, with 12 bases between them. In germline, CDR1 is MNHNS, CDR2 SASEGT. There are 14 residues in the CDR3. CDR3 sequence reads: CASIWGFTYNEQFF. The CDR3 DNA sequence: TGTGCCAGCATATGGGGCTTCACCTACAATGAGCAGTTCTTC.

The gene calls are TRBV18 and TRBJ1-4; tentatively, D is TRBD1 (6 bases). Trimming left V 0 bases short and J 5 bases short, with 10 bases between. The CDR3 has 15 amino acids. The germline gives CDR1 KGHSH, CDR2 LQKENI. CDR3 bases: TGTGCCAGCTCACCACCTAACAGGGAAAATGAAAAACTGTTTTTT. This encodes CASSPPNRENEKLFF.

In the case of this clone: The identical CDR3 is also encoded by other nucleotide sequences in the sample. This chain uses TRBV7-8 with TRBJ2-3, with D unresolved. Germline V gene sequence: CDR1 SGHVS, CDR2 FQNEAQ. Trimming took off 1 base at V and 0 bases at J, with 2 bases between the two ends. The CDR3 has 13 residues. CDR3 coding DNA: TGTGCCAGCAGCTTAGGAAGCACAGATACGCAGTATTTT. Encoded protein: CASSLGSTDTQYF.

With regard to this clone: Other DNA sequences in this specimen translate into the identical CDR3. J is TRBJ2-3 and V is TRBV9; the D is unclear. Looked up from germline, CDR1 is SGDLS and CDR2 is YYNGEE. The V gene lost 0 bases and the J gene lost 2 bases, with 7 bases spanning the gap. The CDR3 sequence is 14 residues long. This CDR3 is CASSVDLATDTQYF. CDR3 bases: TGTGCCAGCAGCGTAGATCTGGCCACAGATACGCAGTATTTT.

This chain links TRBV11-2 with TRBJ2-7; 7 nucleotides match TRBD1. Trimming at V came to 0 bases and at J to 5 bases, leaving 7 bases not matched to a gene. In germline, CDR1 is SGHAT, CDR2 FQNNGV. The CDR3 consists of 15 residues. CDR3 in amino acids: CASSLDPRQGHEQYF. Here the CDR3 DNA reads TGTGCCAGCAGCTTAGATCCCCGACAGGGCCACGAGCAGTACTTC.

This chain uses TRBV6-5 with TRBJ1-2; 9 bases align to TRBD1. The germline V gene encodes CDR1 MNHEY and CDR2 SVGAGI. This CDR3 has 14 residues. The trim removed 2 bases at V and 6 bases at J, leaving 4 bases unmatched. In DNA, the CDR3 is TGTGCCAGCAGTTACATCGACAGGGGGGATGGCTACACCTTC. It translates to CASSYIDRGDGYTF.

This clone has a single count. The chain is built from TRBV5-1 and TRBJ2-1; the D is unclear. Germline CDR1 reads SGHRS; CDR2 reads YFSETQ. The CDR3 sequence is 15 residues long. Trimming removed 0 bases from V and 10 bases from J, with 17 bases in between. The CDR3 DNA reads as TGCGCCAGCAGCTTGGCTGGTGCCCATACACGGGAGCAGTTCTTC. Translation gives CASSLAGAHTREQFF.

The chain combines TRBV27 with TRBJ1-6; D is possibly TRBD1 (6 bases). The V and J ends lost 6 bases and 10 bases respectively, with 19 bases between them. The CDR3 sequence is 15 residues long. CDR1 and CDR2 (germline): MNHEY, SMNVEV (reference sequence). In DNA, the CDR3 is TGTGCCAGCAGAAGACCAGGTGGGGGCGGGTCACCCCTCCACTTT. It encodes CASRRPGGGGSPLHF.

The chain has TRBV5-8 and TRBJ1-3; no reliable D call. V was shortened by 6 bases and J by 0 bases, with 10 bases between the two germline ends. This CDR3 region has 14 residues. CDR1 is SGHTS and CDR2 is YDEGEE in the germline V gene. This CDR3 reads CASTQASSGNTIYF. CDR3 DNA sequence: TGTGCCAGCACCCAAGCAAGCTCTGGAAACACCATATATTTT.

The chain carries TRBV6-5 and TRBJ1-5; 8 nucleotides match TRBD1. Trimming cost V 8 bases and J 7 bases; bases outside gene matches: 4. This CDR3 has 12 residues. Germline lookup yields CDR1 MNHEY and CDR2 SVGAGI. In DNA form, the CDR3 reads TGTGCCAGCCACGGACAGGGCCAGCCCCAGCATTTT. Translating it yields CASHGQGQPQHF.